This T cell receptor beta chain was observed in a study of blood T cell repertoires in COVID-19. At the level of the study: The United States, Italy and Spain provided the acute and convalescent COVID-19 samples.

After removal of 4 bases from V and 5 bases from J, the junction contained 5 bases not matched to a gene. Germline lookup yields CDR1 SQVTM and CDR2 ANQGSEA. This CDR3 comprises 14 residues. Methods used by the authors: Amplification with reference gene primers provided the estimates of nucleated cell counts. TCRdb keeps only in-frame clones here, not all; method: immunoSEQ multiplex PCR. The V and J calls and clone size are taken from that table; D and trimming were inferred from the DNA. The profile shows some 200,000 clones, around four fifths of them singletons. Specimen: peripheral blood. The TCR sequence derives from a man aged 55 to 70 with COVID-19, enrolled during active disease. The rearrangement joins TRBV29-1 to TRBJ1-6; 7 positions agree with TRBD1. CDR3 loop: CSVVSGTDNSPLHF. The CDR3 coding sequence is TGCAGCGTTGTTTCCGGGACAGATAATTCACCCCTCCACTTT. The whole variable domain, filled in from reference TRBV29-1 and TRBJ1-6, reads SAVISQKPSRDICQRGTSLTIQCQVDSQVTMMFWYRQQPGQSLTLIATANQGSEATYESGFVIDKFPISRPNLTFSTLTVSNMSPEDSSIYLCSVVSGTDNSPLHFGNGTRLTVT.